One sample yielded the 28 T cell receptor beta chains listed below, sequenced in a study of cytomegalovirus exposure and HLA in healthy donors. PCR primers comprised 60 Vbeta and 13 Jbeta primers. Here immunoSEQ multiplex PCR was the method, and the copy in TCRdb shows in-frame clones only, minus some. Here the sample spans 60,000 to 95,000 clones, around 73% being singletons. Sample: PBMCs. All receptors come from a middle-aged woman in good health and CMV-seropositive.

About this clone itself: In the same sample, other DNA sequences code for this CDR3. The chain employs TRBV2 and TRBJ2-7, with 10 nucleotides matching TRBD1. Germline-derived CDR1 and CDR2 are SNHLY and FYNNEI. J was trimmed by 4 bases and V by 8 bases; bases with no gene match: 5. CDR3 length: 13 amino acids. The CDR3 DNA sequence: TGTGCCAGCCTACGGGACAGGGGTTACGAGCAGTACTTC. Protein: CASLRDRGYEQYF.

Only a few counts were recorded for this clone. This sequence joins TRBV6-6 and TRBJ2-5, with 9 bases aligning to TRBD2. There are 15 residues in the CDR3. Losses at the gene ends were 5 bases for V and 5 bases for J; bases not matched to a gene: 9. Germline CDR1 and CDR2: MNHNY and SVGAGI (reference sequence). This CDR3 is CASSTVAGEGETQYF. The DNA for the CDR3 is TGTGCCAGCAGTACCGTAGCGGGGGAGGGGGAGACCCAGTACTTC.

The CDR3 here is CASSIGRVYGANVLTF. The CDR3 DNA sequence: TGTGCCAGTAGTATAGGCCGGGTCTACGGGGCCAACGTCCTGACTTTC. The V and J genes are TRBV19 and TRBJ2-6, with no clear D. Germline values: CDR1 LNHDA, CDR2 SQIVND (reference sequence). CDR3 length equals 16 residues. Trimming took 1 base from V and 4 from J, leaving 11 bases between them.

The CDR3 here is CASSLIGGGTGELFF. The CDR3 DNA reads as TGTGCCAGCAGCCTGATAGGCGGGGGCACCGGGGAGCTGTTTTTT. This chain joins TRBV7-6 and TRBJ2-2; 7 bases align to TRBD2. V shed 5 bases and J 4 bases; nucleotides not matched to a gene: 7. Germline V gene lookup returns CDR1 SGHVS and CDR2 FNYEAQ. The CDR3 has 15 amino acids.

The chain joins TRBV7-2 to TRBJ2-5, with 10 bases lining up with TRBD2. The CDR3 runs to 15 residues. The V gene end was trimmed by 5 bases and the J gene end by 1 base; junction bases not matched to a gene: 4. Germline V gene lookup returns CDR1 SGHTA and CDR2 FQGNSA. The CDR3 DNA sequence: TGTGCCAGCAGCGCTAGCGGGGGAACCCAAGAGACCCAGTACTTC. Residues: CASSASGGTQETQYF.

This chain links TRBV15 with TRBJ2-3; 7 nucleotides align to TRBD2. This CDR3 is 14 amino acids long. J gave up 4 bases and V 5 bases, and 6 bases lay outside the gene matches. Germline V gene data show CDR1 as LNHNV and CDR2 as YYDKDF (reference sequence). The DNA of the CDR3 is TGTGCCACCAGCGGTGGGGGGGATTCAGATACGCAGTATTTT. This sequence encodes CATSGGGDSDTQYF.

This rearrangement joins TRBV11-2 to TRBJ2-5; D not certain. V was cut by 3 bases and J by 5 bases, with 10 bases left in between. Germline V lookup: CDR1 SGHAT, CDR2 FQNNGV. The CDR3 contains 13 residues. CDR3 DNA: TGTGCCAGCAGCTTTACCTCCGAGGAGACCCAGTACTTC. Its protein is CASSFTSEETQYF.

This chain links TRBV10-2 with TRBJ2-3; TRBD1 matches at 10 bases. Germline trimming cut 0 bases from V and 5 bases from J; bases unmatched to any gene: 8. This CDR3 comprises 17 residues. In germline, CDR1 is WSHSY, CDR2 SAAADI. As DNA, the CDR3 is TGCGCCAGCAGTGAGTCGACAAGGGACAGGGGAAAAGATACGCAGTATTTT. This codes for CASSESTRDRGKDTQYF.

This clone was detected a few times. The gene calls are TRBV5-6 and TRBJ1-5; D is ambiguous. This CDR3 region has 14 residues. The V end was cut by 1 base, the J end by 4 bases, with 9 bases between. Germline CDR1 SGHDT, CDR2 YYEEEE. The CDR3 DNA is TGTGCCAGCAGCTTGAACTACGCGAATCAGCCCCAGCATTTT. This sequence encodes CASSLNYANQPQHF.

Sample share makes this clone medium-sized. The V call is TRBV19, the J call TRBJ2-7, with 10 bases fitting TRBD2. This CDR3 comprises 15 residues. CDR1 is LNHDA, CDR2 SQIVND, per germline (reference sequence). V trimming: 3 bases; J trimming: 1 base; junction bases outside the gene matches: 3. DNA for the CDR3: TGTGCCAGTAGTATTAGCGGGGGGCAATCCTACGAGCAGTACTTC. Its translation is CASSISGGQSYEQYF.

The DNA for the CDR3 is TGTGCCAGCAGCGCGGGACATCTCCTTGAAGCTTTCTTT. Translated: CASSAGHLLEAFF. This chain uses TRBV9 with TRBJ1-1; the D gene is possibly TRBD1 (6 bases). V dropped 3 bases and J dropped 7 bases, with 13 bases sitting between them. The CDR3 length is 13 residues. Germline V lookup: CDR1 SGDLS, CDR2 YYNGEE.

The V call is TRBV7-6, the J call TRBJ1-3, with D possibly TRBD1 on 5 matching bases. Germline lookup yields CDR1 SGHVS and CDR2 FNYEAQ. The V gene lost 4 bases and the J gene lost 3 bases, with 13 bases spanning the gap. CDR3 size: 15 residues. The CDR3 DNA is TGTGCCAGCAGCTCAACAGGCATTCTTGGAAACACCATATATTTT. Translation: CASSSTGILGNTIYF.

This chain uses TRBV27 with TRBJ1-6, with 7 bases lining up with TRBD1. Germline V lookup: CDR1 MNHEY, CDR2 SMNVEV (reference sequence). The CDR3 is 15 amino acids. V was pared by 6 bases and J by 5 bases, with 7 bases of the junction left unmatched. The CDR3 bases are TGTGCCAGCAGAGCAGGGGGTTGGAATAATTCACCCCTCCACTTT. It translates to CASRAGGWNNSPLHF.

The chain joins TRBV5-1 to TRBJ2-3; D is ambiguous. The germline V and J ends were trimmed by 0 bases and 0 bases, with 14 bases remaining between them. The germline V gene encodes CDR1 SGHRS and CDR2 YFSETQ. The CDR3 loop spans 17 amino acids. The CDR3 loop is CASSLAGSVPSTDTQYF. In DNA, the CDR3 is TGCGCCAGCAGCTTGGCCGGGTCGGTACCTAGCACAGATACGCAGTATTTT.

There are a few counts of this clone. The CDR3 DNA reads TGTGCCAGTACCCGCGGGTTAACAGGGGCTGGGGCGCCCCAGCATTTT. Amino acid sequence: CASTRGLTGAGAPQHF. The rearrangement links TRBV19 to TRBJ1-5; 7 bases are a match to TRBD1. This CDR3 spans 16 amino acids. Germline trimming cut 7 bases from V and 9 bases from J; bases unmatched to any gene: 18. Germline V gives CDR1 LNHDA, CDR2 SQIVND (reference sequence).

V and J are TRBV7-9 and TRBJ1-1; weak D call: TRBD1 (5 bases). CDR3 size: 16 residues. Trimming stripped 0 bases from V and 5 bases from J, with 16 bases between. CDR1 SEHNR and CDR2 FQNEAQ come from the germline V gene (reference sequence). The CDR3 nucleotides read TGTGCCAGCAGCTTAGCGGGGGTTGGAGGGTGGACTGAAGCTTTCTTT. It codes for CASSLAGVGGWTEAFF. Looking up the rest from reference TRBV7-9 and TRBJ1-1 gives the full variable domain: DTGVSQNPRHKITKRGQNVTFRCDPISEHNRLYWYRQTLGQGPEFLTYFQNEAQLEKSRLLSDRFSAERPKGSFSTLEIQRTEQGDSAMYLCASSLAGVGGWTEAFFGQGTRLTVV.

The V gene is TRBV6-5, the J gene TRBJ2-5; D might be TRBD1 (6 bases). CDR1 and CDR2 (germline): MNHEY, SVGAGI. Trimming pared 6 bases from V and 4 bases from J, leaving 12 bases between. The CDR3 sequence is 13 residues long. The CDR3 DNA follows: TGTGCCAGCAGGGCGACAGGACGAGAGACCCAGTACTTC. This codes for CASRATGRETQYF.

In regard to this clone: This sample also contains other DNA sequences that code for the same CDR3. The rearrangement joins TRBV6-5 to TRBJ1-2, with a weak D call TRBD1 (5 bases). Trimming shortened V by 3 bases and J by 2 bases, and 7 bases separated the two germline ends. CDR1 is MNHEY, CDR2 SVGAGI, per germline. This CDR3 region has 13 residues. The CDR3 DNA sequence: TGTGCCAGCAGTTATGACAGAAACTATGGCTACACCTTC. Encoded protein: CASSYDRNYGYTF.

The chain couples TRBV7-9 to TRBJ2-3, with a tentative D call TRBD2 (5 bases). From germline, CDR1 is SEHNR and CDR2 FQNEAQ (reference sequence). V lost 1 base and J lost 1, with 9 bases in between. This CDR3 has 15 residues. CDR3 in amino acids: CASSLVEAGTDTQYF. The CDR3 region has the DNA TGTGCCAGCAGCTTAGTGGAAGCGGGCACAGATACGCAGTATTTT.

The V gene is TRBV7-2, the J gene TRBJ2-7; 7 bases are shared with TRBD2. The CDR3 is 15 amino acids. J lost 2 bases, V lost 2 bases, and 6 bases had no gene match. Germline V lookup: CDR1 SGHTA, CDR2 FQGNSA. The CDR3, as DNA: TGTGCCAGCAGCTTATTTACGGGGAGGGCCTACGAGCAGTACTTC. It encodes CASSLFTGRAYEQYF.

This clone is a singleton in its sample. The V and J genes are TRBV18 and TRBJ2-7; TRBD1 agrees at 10 bases. V shed 3 bases, J shed 2 bases, and the junction held 1 base outside the gene matches. Germline lookup yields CDR1 KGHSH and CDR2 LQKENI. This CDR3 has 14 amino acids. As DNA, the CDR3 is TGTGCCAGCTCACCGGGGACAGGGGCCTACGAGCAGTACTTC. It encodes CASSPGTGAYEQYF.

This clone appeared a single time. The V gene is TRBV10-1, the J gene TRBJ2-5, with D possibly being TRBD2 (5 bases). Germline V lookup: CDR1 WNHNN, CDR2 SYGVQD (reference sequence). V lost 4 bases, J lost 0 bases, and 15 bases lay in between. The CDR3 is made up of 16 amino acids. The CDR3 is CASSVGGFWYQETQYF. CDR3 bases: TGCGCCAGCAGTGTAGGCGGGTTCTGGTACCAAGAGACCCAGTACTTC.

This chain connects TRBV5-1 to TRBJ2-5; TRBD1 is a possible D gene (5 bases). Germline assignment: CDR1 SGHRS and CDR2 YFSETQ. CDR3 length: 16 residues. Trimming took off 4 bases at V and 5 bases at J, with 21 bases between the two ends. CDR3 in amino acids: CASSVATDPAWETQYF. The CDR3 DNA follows: TGCGCCAGCAGCGTGGCGACAGACCCGGCCTGGGAGACCCAGTACTTC.

The chain joins TRBV19 to TRBJ1-2; unclear D gene. Trimming stripped 3 bases from V and 4 bases from J, with 9 bases between. There are 13 residues in the CDR3. CDR1 LNHDA and CDR2 SQIVND come from the germline V gene (reference sequence). The CDR3 loop is CASSIERSYGYTF. Written as DNA, the CDR3 is TGTGCCAGTAGTATTGAACGGAGCTATGGCTACACCTTC.

This clone was seen repeatedly, ten times or more. The chain has TRBV11-1 and TRBJ2-7; D call uncertain. Germline lookup yields CDR1 SGHAT and CDR2 FQDESV (reference sequence). This CDR3 has 12 amino acids. V gave up 5 bases and J gave up 3 bases, with 8 bases separating them. DNA for the CDR3: TGTGCCAGCAGCCCGGGTCTCTACGAGCAGTACTTC. Protein: CASSPGLYEQYF.

The chain uses TRBV5-1 and TRBJ2-5, with TRBD1 identical over 11 bases. The V and J ends lost 7 bases and 5 bases, in that order; junction bases with no gene match: 4. This CDR3 is 13 amino acids long. The V gene's germline CDR1 is SGHRS and CDR2 YFSETQ. The CDR3, as DNA: TGCGCCAGCTCCGGGACAGGGGGGGAGACCCAGTACTTC. It is translated as CASSGTGGETQYF.

The V gene is TRBV7-3, the J gene TRBJ1-6; D is possibly TRBD1 (5 bases). Germline V CDR1 and CDR2: SGHTA, FQGTGA. With 7 bases removed from V and 14 bases from J, the gap between germline ends came to 15 bases. CDR3 size: 12 residues. The CDR3 sequence: CASMGGFSALHF. The CDR3 nucleotides read TGTGCCAGCATGGGGGGGTTTTCGGCCCTCCACTTT.

This chain links TRBV5-4 with TRBJ2-1; D gene unclear. This CDR3 comprises 13 residues. Germline-derived CDR1 and CDR2 are SGHNT and YYREEE (reference sequence). The V end lost 0 bases, the J end lost 6 bases, and 7 bases lay between the germline ends. DNA of the CDR3: TGTGCCAGCAGCTTGGATAGCTCCAATGAGCAGTTCTTC. It is translated as CASSLDSSNEQFF. Drawing the rest from reference TRBV5-4 and TRBJ2-1, the complete variable domain is ETGVTQSPTHLIKTRGQQVTLRCSSQSGHNTVSWYQQALGQGPQFIFQYYREEENGRGNFPPRFSGLQFPNYSSELNVNALELDDSALYLCASSLDSSNEQFFGPGTRLTVL.